These 9 T cell receptor beta chains were sequenced from one sample in a study of blood T cell repertoires in COVID-19. TCRdb's copy holds only in-frame clones and misses some; the assay was immunoSEQ multiplex PCR. Of about 310,000 clones in the sample, approximately 85% were seen once. The sample comprised PBMCs or T cells enriched from blood (not recorded which). The receptors derive from a man aged 30 to 45 who had recovered from COVID-19.

The CDR3 coding sequence is TGTGCCAGCAGTTATGGTGGAGGGCCGGCGAACACTGAAGCTTTCTTT. Residues: CASSYGGGPANTEAFF. The genes are TRBV6-6 and TRBJ1-1; D remains ambiguous. The CDR3 runs to 16 residues. Germline CDR1 MNHNY, CDR2 SVGAGI (reference sequence). Trimming left V 3 bases short and J 1 base short, with 15 bases between.

The DNA of the CDR3 is TGTGCCAGCAGTGAAGGGTGGCAGGTTTATGGCTACACCTTC. It yields the protein CASSEGWQVYGYTF. V and J are TRBV2 and TRBJ1-2; D not resolved. The CDR3 contains 14 residues. From germline, CDR1 is SNHLY and CDR2 FYNNEI. V gave up 1 base and J gave up 5 bases, with 11 bases separating them.

This clone was seen many times. The V and J genes are TRBV11-3 and TRBJ2-7, with D perhaps matching TRBD1 (7 bases). Germline-derived CDR1 and CDR2 are SGHNT and YENEEA. The CDR3 length is 14 residues. The V end was cut by 6 bases, the J end by 5 bases, with 17 bases between. The CDR3 spells CASSQGGSFHEQYF. The CDR3 coding sequence is TGTGCCAGCAGTCAGGGGGGCTCTTTCCACGAGCAGTACTTC.

This clone was recorded a few times. J is TRBJ1-6 and V is TRBV11-2, with 9 bases matching TRBD1. The CDR3 totals 15 residues. With V trimmed by 3 bases and J by 9 bases, 6 bases remained unmatched. CDR1 and CDR2 from the germline V gene are SGHAT and FQNNGV. The DNA for the CDR3 is TGTGCCAGCAGCTTCCGGGACAGGGAGGGTTCACCCCTCCACTTT. Protein: CASSFRDREGSPLHF. The variable domain in full, with the rest retrieved from reference TRBV11-2 and TRBJ1-6, is EAGVAQSPRYKIIEKRQSVAFWCNPISGHATLYWYQQILGQGPKLLIQFQNNGVVDDSQLPKDRFSAERLKGVDSTLKIQPAKLEDSAVYLCASSFRDREGSPLHFGNGTRLTVT.

This clone has a single count. This sequence joins TRBV7-2 and TRBJ2-1; a weak D match, TRBD1 (5 bases). The CDR3 has 15 residues. CDR1 is SGHTA, CDR2 FQGNSA, per germline. V dropped 0 bases and J dropped 4 bases, with 10 bases sitting between them. The CDR3 DNA follows: TGTGCCAGCAGCTTAGCTGGGGCGCAGTACAATGAGCAGTTCTTC. It is translated as CASSLAGAQYNEQFF.

This rearrangement joins TRBV5-1 to TRBJ2-7; 7 bases fit TRBD2. Germline V gene lookup returns CDR1 SGHRS and CDR2 YFSETQ. The CDR3 is 14 residues long. The junction had 11 bases not matched to a gene; V was cut back by 5 bases and J by 6 bases. In DNA, the CDR3 is TGCGCCAGCAGGCCTGACCGGGACTATGGCGAGCAGTACTTC. It codes for CASRPDRDYGEQYF.

V usage is TRBV7-2 and J usage is TRBJ1-2; D remains unclear. The CDR3 has 14 residues. Germline assignment: CDR1 SGHTA and CDR2 FQGNSA. Trimming removed 9 bases from V and 4 bases from J, with 18 bases in between. The CDR3 loop reads CASTSTNRLYGYTF. CDR3 nucleotides: TGTGCCAGTACCTCGACTAACCGGCTCTATGGCTACACCTTC.

V gene TRBV24-1 combines with J gene TRBJ2-7; possibly TRBD1 for D (6 bases). Germline CDR1 reads KGHDR; CDR2 reads SFDVKD. Trimming took off 6 bases at V and 2 bases at J, with 19 bases between the two ends. The CDR3 has 16 residues. In DNA, the CDR3 is TGTGCCACCAGTACGAAAACAGGGTTGGGTGCCTACGAGCAGTACTTC. This gives the protein CATSTKTGLGAYEQYF.

The CDR3 protein is CSARGRGTQYF. The CDR3 DNA is TGCAGTGCTAGAGGCCGGGGGACCCAGTACTTC. This chain joins TRBV20-1 and TRBJ2-5; D perhaps matches TRBD2 (5 bases). The CDR3 has 11 residues. V lost 1 base to trimming and J lost 7 bases, with 7 bases between them. Per the germline V gene, CDR1 is DFQATT and CDR2 is SNEGSKA (reference sequence).